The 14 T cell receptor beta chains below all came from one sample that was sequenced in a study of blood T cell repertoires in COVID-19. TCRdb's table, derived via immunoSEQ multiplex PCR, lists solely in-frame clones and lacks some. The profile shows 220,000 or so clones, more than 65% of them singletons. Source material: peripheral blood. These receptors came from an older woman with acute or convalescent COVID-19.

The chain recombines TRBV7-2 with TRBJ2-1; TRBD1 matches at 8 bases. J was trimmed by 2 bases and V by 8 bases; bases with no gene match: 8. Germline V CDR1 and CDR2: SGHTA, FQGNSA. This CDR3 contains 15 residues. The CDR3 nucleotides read TGTGCCAGCGGGTCCGGGACAGGCACCTACAATGAGCAGTTCTTC. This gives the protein CASGSGTGTYNEQFF.

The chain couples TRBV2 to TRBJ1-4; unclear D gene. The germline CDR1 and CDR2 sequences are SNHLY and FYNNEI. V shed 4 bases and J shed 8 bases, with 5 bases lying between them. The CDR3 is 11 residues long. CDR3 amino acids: CASSAEEKLFF. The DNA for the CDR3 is TGTGCCAGCAGTGCTGAGGAAAAACTGTTTTTT.

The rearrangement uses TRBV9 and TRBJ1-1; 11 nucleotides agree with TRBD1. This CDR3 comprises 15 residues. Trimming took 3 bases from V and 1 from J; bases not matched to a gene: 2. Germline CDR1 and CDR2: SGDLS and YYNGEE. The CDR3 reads CASSAGTGGNTEAFF. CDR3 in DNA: TGTGCCAGCAGCGCCGGGACAGGGGGGAACACTGAAGCTTTCTTT.

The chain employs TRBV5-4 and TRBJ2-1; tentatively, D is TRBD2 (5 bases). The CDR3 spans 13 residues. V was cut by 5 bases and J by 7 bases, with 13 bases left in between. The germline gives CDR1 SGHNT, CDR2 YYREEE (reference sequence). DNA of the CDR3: TGTGCCAGCAGTAAGGACTCTCAGAATGAGCAGTTCTTC. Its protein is CASSKDSQNEQFF. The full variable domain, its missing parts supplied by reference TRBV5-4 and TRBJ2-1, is ETGVTQSPTHLIKTRGQQVTLRCSSQSGHNTVSWYQQALGQGPQFIFQYYREEENGRGNFPPRFSGLQFPNYSSELNVNALELDDSALYLCASSKDSQNEQFFGPGTRLTVL.

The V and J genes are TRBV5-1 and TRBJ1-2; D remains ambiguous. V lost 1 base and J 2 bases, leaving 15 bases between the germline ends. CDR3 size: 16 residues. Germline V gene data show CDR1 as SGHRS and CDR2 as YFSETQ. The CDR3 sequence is CASSLNRMKLNYGYTF. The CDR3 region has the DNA TGCGCCAGCAGCTTGAACCGCATGAAACTAAACTATGGCTACACCTTC.

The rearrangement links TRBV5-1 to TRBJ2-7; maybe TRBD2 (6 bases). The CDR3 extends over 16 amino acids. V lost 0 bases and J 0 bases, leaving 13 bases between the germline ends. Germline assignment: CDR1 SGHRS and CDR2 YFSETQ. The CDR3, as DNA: TGCGCCAGCAGCTTGGACGGGACTCAGAGCTCCTACGAGCAGTACTTC. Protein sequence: CASSLDGTQSSYEQYF.

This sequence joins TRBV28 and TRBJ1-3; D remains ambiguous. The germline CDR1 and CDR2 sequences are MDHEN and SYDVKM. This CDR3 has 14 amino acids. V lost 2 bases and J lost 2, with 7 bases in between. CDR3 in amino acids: CASSLGGTGNTIYF. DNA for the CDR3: TGTGCCAGCAGTTTAGGCGGGACTGGAAACACCATATATTTT.

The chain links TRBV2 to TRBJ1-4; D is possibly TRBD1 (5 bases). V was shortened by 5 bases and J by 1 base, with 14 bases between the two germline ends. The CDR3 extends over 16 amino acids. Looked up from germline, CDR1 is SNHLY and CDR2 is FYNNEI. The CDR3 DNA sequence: TGTGCCAGCAGTAATAGGGACTTAAGAACTAATGAAAAACTGTTTTTT. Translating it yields CASSNRDLRTNEKLFF. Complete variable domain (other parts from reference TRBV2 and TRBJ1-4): EPEVTQTPSHQVTQMGQEVILRCVPISNHLYFYWYRQILGQKVEFLVSFYNNEISEKSEIFDDQFSVERPDGSNFTLKIRSTKLEDSAMYFCASSNRDLRTNEKLFFGSGTQLSVL.

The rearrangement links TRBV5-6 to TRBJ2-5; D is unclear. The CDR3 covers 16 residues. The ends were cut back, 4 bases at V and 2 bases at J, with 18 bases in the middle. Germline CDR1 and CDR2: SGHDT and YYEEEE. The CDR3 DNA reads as TGTGCCAGCAGCACCCATCTTCGACTGGAACAAGAGACCCAGTACTTC. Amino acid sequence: CASSTHLRLEQETQYF.

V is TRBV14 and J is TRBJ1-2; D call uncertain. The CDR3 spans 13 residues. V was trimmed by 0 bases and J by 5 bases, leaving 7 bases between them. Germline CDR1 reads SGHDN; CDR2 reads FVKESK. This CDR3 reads CASSQEGGYGYTF. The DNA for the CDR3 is TGTGCCAGCAGCCAAGAAGGCGGATATGGCTACACCTTC.

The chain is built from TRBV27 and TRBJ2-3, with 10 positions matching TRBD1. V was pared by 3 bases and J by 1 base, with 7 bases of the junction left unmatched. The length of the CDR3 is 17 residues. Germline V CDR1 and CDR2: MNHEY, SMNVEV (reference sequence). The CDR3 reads CASSFLTGTGGTDTQYF. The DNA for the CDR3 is TGTGCCAGCAGTTTCCTTACCGGGACAGGGGGCACAGATACGCAGTATTTT.

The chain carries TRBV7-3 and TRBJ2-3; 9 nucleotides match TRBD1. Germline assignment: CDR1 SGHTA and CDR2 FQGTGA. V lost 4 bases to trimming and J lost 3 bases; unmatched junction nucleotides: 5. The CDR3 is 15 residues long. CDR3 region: CASSSTGGGTDTQYF. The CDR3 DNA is TGTGCCAGCAGCTCGACAGGGGGTGGGACAGATACGCAGTATTTT.

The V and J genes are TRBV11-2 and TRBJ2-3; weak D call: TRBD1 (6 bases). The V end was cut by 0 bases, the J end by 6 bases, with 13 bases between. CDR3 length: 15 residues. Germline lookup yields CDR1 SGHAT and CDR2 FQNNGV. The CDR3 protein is CASSLDPGAADTQYF. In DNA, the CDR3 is TGTGCCAGCAGCTTAGACCCAGGGGCCGCGGATACGCAGTATTTT. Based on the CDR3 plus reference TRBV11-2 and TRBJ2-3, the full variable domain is EAGVAQSPRYKIIEKRQSVAFWCNPISGHATLYWYQQILGQGPKLLIQFQNNGVVDDSQLPKDRFSAERLKGVDSTLKIQPAKLEDSAVYLCASSLDPGAADTQYFGPGTRLTVL.

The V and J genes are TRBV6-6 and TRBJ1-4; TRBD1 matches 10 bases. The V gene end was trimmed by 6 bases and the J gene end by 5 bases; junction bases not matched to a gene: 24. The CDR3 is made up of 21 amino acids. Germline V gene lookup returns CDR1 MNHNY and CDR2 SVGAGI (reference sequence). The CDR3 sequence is CASSRTLPGQGVPQLNEKLFF. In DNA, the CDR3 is TGTGCCAGCAGCCGCACCCTGCCCGGACAGGGGGTCCCACAACTAAATGAAAAACTGTTTTTT.